This TCR beta chain appears in the sequencing data of a study of Ad26.COV2.S vaccination and SARS-CoV-2 variants. The germline gives CDR1 MDHEN, CDR2 SYDVKM. CDR3 length: 12 amino acids. The V and J ends lost 4 bases and 6 bases respectively, with 8 bases between them. Regarding treatment: 19 received Ad26.COV2.S at low or high dose, single or two shots; about 5 received placebo; per-sample allocation not given. Sampling took place 63 days after the first vaccine or placebo injection. Only in-frame clones appear in the TCRdb table, and some are missing; sequencing was by immunoSEQ multiplex PCR. This table holds 200,000 to 250,000 clones, approximately 87% found once.

This sequence joins TRBV28 and TRBJ2-3; D not resolved. The TCR comes from a person aged 18-65 years who received the Ad26.COV2.S COVID-19 vaccine or a placebo. Source: peripheral blood, taken in a trial of Ad26.COV2.S vaccine versus placebo. CDR3 sequence reads: CASSSGPDTQYF. The DNA for the CDR3 is TGTGCCAGCAGTTCCGGGCCGGATACGCAGTATTTT.